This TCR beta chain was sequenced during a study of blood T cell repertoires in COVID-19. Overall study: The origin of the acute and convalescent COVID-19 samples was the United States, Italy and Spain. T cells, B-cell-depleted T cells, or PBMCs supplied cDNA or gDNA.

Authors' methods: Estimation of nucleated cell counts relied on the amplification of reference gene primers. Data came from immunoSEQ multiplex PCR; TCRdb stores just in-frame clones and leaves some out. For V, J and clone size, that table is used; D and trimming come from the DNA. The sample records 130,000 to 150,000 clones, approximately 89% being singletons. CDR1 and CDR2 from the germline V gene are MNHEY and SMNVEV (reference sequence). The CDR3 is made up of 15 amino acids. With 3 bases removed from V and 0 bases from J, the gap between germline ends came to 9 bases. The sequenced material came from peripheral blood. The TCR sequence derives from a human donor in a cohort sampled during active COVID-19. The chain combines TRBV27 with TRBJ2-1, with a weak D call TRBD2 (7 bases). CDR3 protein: CASSFRGGSYNEQFF. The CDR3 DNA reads TGTGCCAGCAGTTTTAGGGGGGGCTCCTACAATGAGCAGTTCTTC.